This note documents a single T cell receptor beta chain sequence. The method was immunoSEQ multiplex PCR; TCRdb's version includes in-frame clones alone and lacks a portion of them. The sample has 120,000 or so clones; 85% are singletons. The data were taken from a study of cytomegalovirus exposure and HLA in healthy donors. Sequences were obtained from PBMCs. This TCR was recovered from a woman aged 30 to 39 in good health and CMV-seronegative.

DNA of the CDR3: TGTGCCAGCAGCTGGGGGGACAGGATGGATCAGCCCCAGCATTTT. This encodes CASSWGDRMDQPQHF. The chain couples TRBV5-8 to TRBJ1-5, with TRBD1 matching 8 bases. The V gene end was trimmed by 3 bases and the J gene end by 5 bases; junction bases not matched to a gene: 7. Looked up from germline, CDR1 is SGHTS and CDR2 is YDEGEE. The CDR3 consists of 15 residues.